The source of this TCR beta chain is a study of human T cells and chemical hapten exposure. Study information: Patients, chiefly female, had alopecia areata, totalis or universalis.

Time point: patch test 1, 2 weeks after DPC sensitization. As to treatment: therapeutic diphenylcyclopropenone sensitization with weekly scalp DPC. Patch tests were applied only after blood draws. Extraction of total RNA was performed on unfractionated whole blood. TCRdb reanalysed the RACE reads using MiXCR and keeps one entry per CDR3 protein. The sample yields 120,000 or so distinct CDR3 sequences, roughly 13% seen once. CDR1 and CDR2 from the germline V gene are SGHTA and FQGNSA. V was cut by 7 bases and J by 4 bases, with 11 bases left in between. This CDR3 spans 13 amino acids. Material: whole blood, obtained in connection with sensitization to the hapten diphenylcyclopropenone (DPC). The rearrangement uses TRBV7-2 and TRBJ2-1, with unresolved D. The source is a man younger than 30 with alopecia areata. Some clones in this sample may be carry-over from other donors' samples. The CDR3 sequence: CASTIARYNEQFF. CDR3 in DNA: TGTGCCAGCACCATAGCCCGATACAATGAGCAGTTCTTC.